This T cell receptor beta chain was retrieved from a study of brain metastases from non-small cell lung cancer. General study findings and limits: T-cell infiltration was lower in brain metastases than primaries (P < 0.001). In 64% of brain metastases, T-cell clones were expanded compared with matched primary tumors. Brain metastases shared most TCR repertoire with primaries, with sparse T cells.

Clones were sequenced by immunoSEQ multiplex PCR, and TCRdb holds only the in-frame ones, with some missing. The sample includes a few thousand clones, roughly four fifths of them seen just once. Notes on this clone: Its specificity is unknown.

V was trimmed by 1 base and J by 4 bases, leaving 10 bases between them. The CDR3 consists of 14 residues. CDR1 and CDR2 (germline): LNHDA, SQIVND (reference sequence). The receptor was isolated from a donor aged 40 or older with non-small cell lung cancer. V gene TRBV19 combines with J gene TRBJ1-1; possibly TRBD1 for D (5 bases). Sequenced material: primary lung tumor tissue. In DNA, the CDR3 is TGTGCCAGTAGTATAGCCCGGGGGATCACTGAAGCTTTCTTT. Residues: CASSIARGITEAFF.